These T cell receptor beta chains were read from a single sample in a study of Ad26.COV2.S vaccination and SARS-CoV-2 variants. Clones were read by immunoSEQ multiplex PCR, and TCRdb kept only the in-frame ones, dropping some. The sample shows around 140,000 clones, roughly 85% of them seen only once. Sequencing used peripheral blood, obtained after recovery from COVID-19. The source of these receptors is a human donor who had recovered from COVID-19. Each CDR3 is given with its conserved first and last residue. A D gene is named only where the DNA matches it firmly. Clone size is shown for a subset of rows, as once, few, many or a class of expanded clone.

j_gene,d_gene,v_gene,abundance,CDR3nt,CDR3aa
TRBJ1-1,.,TRBV7-9,.,TGTGCCAGCAGCTTAGGTCAGTCCCTAGACACTGAAGCTTTCTTT,CASSLGQSLDTEAFF
TRBJ2-5,TRBD1,TRBV2,.,TGTGCCAGCAGTCGGACAGGCCAAGAGACCCAGTACTTC,CASSRTGQETQYF
TRBJ2-5,.,TRBV6-6,.,TGTGCCAGCCGCCGGGCACAAGAGACCCAGTACTTC,CASRRAQETQYF
TRBJ2-2,TRBD1,TRBV6-6,few,TGTGCCAGCAGCCCAGGACAGGGCAGAACCGGGGAGCTGTTTTTT,CASSPGQGRTGELFF
TRBJ1-1,.,TRBV7-2,.,TGTGCCAGCAGCTTTGGGGCGGACACTGAAGCTTTCTTT,CASSFGADTEAFF
TRBJ1-4,.,TRBV5-4,.,TGTGCCAGCAGCCATGACAGCGAGCGGGAAAAACTGTTTTTT,CASSHDSEREKLFF
TRBJ1-4,.,TRBV5-1,.,TGCGCCAGCAGCTTGAACCGGGCGCGGGAAAAACTGTTTTTT,CASSLNRAREKLFF
TRBJ1-4,.,TRBV6-5,.,TGTGCCAGCAGTTACTCGTTTGCAACTAATGAAAAACTGTTTTTT,CASSYSFATNEKLFF
TRBJ1-1,TRBD1,TRBV6-2/TRBV6-3,.,TGTGCCAGCAGCCCGAATAGACAGGGGGCGATTATTGAAGCTTTCTTT,CASSPNRQGAIIEAFF
TRBJ1-2,.,TRBV24-1,.,TGTGCCACCAGTGATTACAAAGCTAACTATGGCTACACCTTC,CATSDYKANYGYTF
TRBJ2-3,.,TRBV30,.,TGTGCCTGGAGGATCCAGGGTACGCAGTATTTT,CAWRIQGTQYF
TRBJ2-7,TRBD1,TRBV14,.,TGTGCCAGCAGCCAGACAGGGTACTACGAGCAGTACTTC,CASSQTGYYEQYF
TRBJ2-5,.,TRBV29-1,.,TGCAGCGGCACAGGGCTCGGGAAGACCCAGTACTTC,CSGTGLGKTQYF
TRBJ2-1,TRBD2,TRBV27,.,TGTGCCAGCAGTTTTCCCCCCGCTAGCGGATTTTACAATGAGCAGTTCTTC,CASSFPPASGFYNEQFF
TRBJ1-1,TRBD1,TRBV18,.,TGTGCCAGCTCGGGGACAGGGGGCGAAGCTTTCTTT,CASSGTGGEAFF
TRBJ1-6,TRBD1,TRBV15,.,TGTGCCACCAGCAGAGGGGACGGGACAGGAAATTCACCCCTCCACTTT,CATSRGDGTGNSPLHF
TRBJ2-3,.,TRBV29-1,.,TGCAGCGTTGAAGGTGGCATGGCAGATACGCAGTATTTT,CSVEGGMADTQYF
TRBJ1-3,.,TRBV2,.,TGTGCCAGCAGTGAAATGGCAGGGTGGGGAAACACCATATATTTT,CASSEMAGWGNTIYF
TRBJ2-1,TRBD2,TRBV28,.,TGTGCCAGCAGTCCTAGCCGGACTAGCGGGGGTACAGGGCAGTTCTTC,CASSPSRTSGGTGQFF
TRBJ2-2,.,TRBV11-2,once,TGTGCCAGCAGCCTAGCAGACAGGAACACCGGGGAGCTGTTTTTT,CASSLADRNTGELFF